A selection of T cell receptor beta chains follows, all from one sample in a study of metastatic and nonmetastatic thyroid tumors. With MiXCR, TCRdb reprocessed the PCR reads. The sample includes about 17,000 clones, approximately 24% seen only once; the top ten take 22%. The sequenced material came from tumor tissue. Receptors were obtained from a female donor with papillary thyroid cancer or a benign thyroid nodule (not recorded which). Some clones in this sample may be carry-over from other donors' samples. Both conserved end residues are part of each CDR3. Each record gives: J gene, clone size, V gene, D gene, CDR3 DNA, CDR3 protein. A D gene is named only where the DNA matches it firmly. A clone size is listed for some rows: how often the clone was seen (once, few, many), or a class if it is expanded.

J gene: TRBJ2-3
clone size: many
V gene: TRBV7-3
D gene: TRBD2
CDR3 DNA: TGTGCCAGCAGCTCAACCGGGACTACCTCGGGAGGAAAGTATTTT
CDR3 protein: CASSSTGTTSGGKYF

J gene: TRBJ1-1
clone size: .
V gene: TRBV4-1
D gene: .
CDR3 DNA: TGCGCCAGCAGCACCCGGACAGAAAACACTGAAGCTTTCTTT
CDR3 protein: CASSTRTENTEAFF

J gene: TRBJ2-1
clone size: few
V gene: TRBV5-1
D gene: TRBD2
CDR3 DNA: TGCGCCAGCAGCCCATCGGGACTAGGTTTGGGTAATGAGCAGTTCTTC
CDR3 protein: CASSPSGLGLGNEQFF

J gene: TRBJ1-2
clone size: few
V gene: TRBV6-1
D gene: .
CDR3 DNA: TGTGCCAGCAGACCAGGCCCTAACTATGGTTACACCTTC
CDR3 protein: CASRPGPNYGYTF

J gene: TRBJ1-4
clone size: .
V gene: TRBV20-1
D gene: .
CDR3 DNA: TGCAGTTCTATTTTGCTAGGAGGAGATGAAAAACTGTTTTTT
CDR3 protein: CSSILLGGDEKLFF

J gene: TRBJ1-4
clone size: many
V gene: TRBV28
D gene: .
CDR3 DNA: TGTGCCAGCAGTTTAGTATGGGGAAAACTGTTTTTT
CDR3 protein: CASSLVWGKLFF

J gene: TRBJ2-2
clone size: .
V gene: TRBV20-1
D gene: TRBD2
CDR3 DNA: TGCAGTGCTAGCTACCTAGCGGGAGCTGACGGGGAGCTGTTTTTT
CDR3 protein: CSASYLAGADGELFF

J gene: TRBJ2-7
clone size: few
V gene: TRBV19
D gene: TRBD2
CDR3 DNA: TGTGCCAGTAGTATAGGCCCCACTAGCGTGGAGCAGTACTTC
CDR3 protein: CASSIGPTSVEQYF

J gene: TRBJ2-4
clone size: many
V gene: TRBV20-1
D gene: .
CDR3 DNA: TGCAGTGCTAGAGTCGGCAGGACGAACAAAAACATTCAGTACTTC
CDR3 protein: CSARVGRTNKNIQYF

J gene: TRBJ1-3
clone size: .
V gene: TRBV7-2
D gene: .
CDR3 DNA: TGTGCCAGCGGACCTGCGTCCCTCTCTGGAGACACCATATATTTT
CDR3 protein: CASGPASLSGDTIYF

J gene: TRBJ2-7
clone size: few
V gene: TRBV29-1
D gene: TRBD1
CDR3 DNA: TGCAGCGTACCGGGACAGGGAGCCTACGAGCAGTACTTC
CDR3 protein: CSVPGQGAYEQYF

J gene: TRBJ1-4
clone size: .
V gene: TRBV30
D gene: .
CDR3 DNA: TGTGCCTGGGGCGAGGGGCGCGCTAATGAAAAACTGTTTTTT
CDR3 protein: CAWGEGRANEKLFF

J gene: TRBJ2-1
clone size: .
V gene: TRBV27
D gene: .
CDR3 DNA: TGTGCCAGCAGTTTATCCCGGGGGCTCCTCAATGAGCAGTTCTTC
CDR3 protein: CASSLSRGLLNEQFF

J gene: TRBJ2-2
clone size: .
V gene: TRBV5-1
D gene: .
CDR3 DNA: TGCGCCAGCAGTTCCGGTACCCCGAACACCGGGGAGCTGTTTTTT
CDR3 protein: CASSSGTPNTGELFF

J gene: TRBJ2-3
clone size: .
V gene: TRBV7-3
D gene: .
CDR3 DNA: TGTGCCAGCAGCTTAGGGGTTCTAGCCCCTTCCACAGATACGCAGTATTTT
CDR3 protein: CASSLGVLAPSTDTQYF

J gene: TRBJ2-1
clone size: once
V gene: TRBV5-1
D gene: TRBD2
CDR3 DNA: TGCGCCAGCAGCTTGGCTAGCGGTGCCGACGTTGAGCAGTTCTTC
CDR3 protein: CASSLASGADVEQFF

J gene: TRBJ2-7
clone size: .
V gene: TRBV6-1
D gene: .
CDR3 DNA: TGTGCCAGCAGTGAATGGTGTACAAGGCAGTACTTC
CDR3 protein: CASSEWCTRQYF

J gene: TRBJ2-1
clone size: many
V gene: TRBV14
D gene: TRBD1
CDR3 DNA: TGTGCCAGCAGCGGGCGGGACAGGGCCTACAATGAGCAGTTCTTC
CDR3 protein: CASSGRDRAYNEQFF

J gene: TRBJ2-1
clone size: many
V gene: TRBV24-1
D gene: .
CDR3 DNA: TGTGCCACCGCAGAGAAAGAAAACACGTTGAATGAGCAGTTCTTC
CDR3 protein: CATAEKENTLNEQFF

J gene: TRBJ2-7
clone size: many
V gene: TRBV9
D gene: .
CDR3 DNA: TGTGCCAGCAGCCCCAAGGGGGGGGGGTACGAGCAGTACTTC
CDR3 protein: CASSPKGGGYEQYF

J gene: TRBJ1-5
clone size: few
V gene: TRBV2
D gene: .
CDR3 DNA: TGTGCCAGCAGGGCAGAAGCGAGCAATCAGCCCCAGCATTTT
CDR3 protein: CASRAEASNQPQHF

J gene: TRBJ1-6
clone size: many
V gene: TRBV30
D gene: .
CDR3 DNA: TGTGCCTGGAGTGTACTGGGGGCCTGGCTCTCACCCCTCCACTTT
CDR3 protein: CAWSVLGAWLSPLHF

J gene: TRBJ1-5
clone size: many
V gene: TRBV2
D gene: .
CDR3 DNA: TGTGCCAGCAGTGAAGGGGGTGGAGATCAGCCCCAGCATTTT
CDR3 protein: CASSEGGGDQPQHF

J gene: TRBJ1-3
clone size: few
V gene: TRBV5-1
D gene: .
CDR3 DNA: TGCGCCAGCAGCAGCGGGGGCACTGGAAACACCATATATTTT
CDR3 protein: CASSSGGTGNTIYF

J gene: TRBJ2-4
clone size: .
V gene: TRBV20-1
D gene: .
CDR3 DNA: TGCAGTGCTCTGGGGGGCTGTTTGGCCAAAAACATTCAGTACTTC
CDR3 protein: CSALGGCLAKNIQYF

J gene: TRBJ1-2
clone size: medium-sized
V gene: TRBV18
D gene: TRBD1
CDR3 DNA: TGTGCCAGCTCACCGGGACAGCACTATGGCTACACCTTC
CDR3 protein: CASSPGQHYGYTF

J gene: TRBJ2-2
clone size: .
V gene: TRBV30
D gene: .
CDR3 DNA: TGTGCCTGCCCTCGGGGGACCGGGGAGCTGTTTTTT
CDR3 protein: CACPRGTGELFF

J gene: TRBJ2-7
clone size: .
V gene: TRBV5-1
D gene: .
CDR3 DNA: TGCGCCAGCAGCTCGCCGGATGTATTTAGGCCCTACGATCATTACTTC
CDR3 protein: CASSSPDVFRPYDHYF

J gene: TRBJ2-1
clone size: .
V gene: TRBV7-9
D gene: .
CDR3 DNA: TGTGCCAGCAGCTTACGACTAGAAGGCGATGAGCAGTTCTTC
CDR3 protein: CASSLRLEGDEQFF

J gene: TRBJ1-5
clone size: many
V gene: TRBV10-3
D gene: TRBD1
CDR3 DNA: TGTGCCATCAGTTACGACAGGGTCAGCAATCAGCCCCAGCATTTT
CDR3 protein: CAISYDRVSNQPQHF

J gene: TRBJ2-6
clone size: .
V gene: TRBV7-2
D gene: .
CDR3 DNA: TGTGCCAGCACGCAGGCATGCGGGGCCAACGTCCTGACTTTC
CDR3 protein: CASTQACGANVLTF

J gene: TRBJ1-1
clone size: .
V gene: TRBV7-3
D gene: .
CDR3 DNA: TGTGCCAGCAGCCAAACTTCTACTTGGGGGACTGAAGCTTTCTTT
CDR3 protein: CASSQTSTWGTEAFF

J gene: TRBJ1-2
clone size: many
V gene: TRBV6-6
D gene: .
CDR3 DNA: TGTGCCAGCAGTTACTCGAAGACAGCTAACTATGGCTACACCTTC
CDR3 protein: CASSYSKTANYGYTF

J gene: TRBJ2-3
clone size: many
V gene: TRBV6-2/TRBV6-3
D gene: .
CDR3 DNA: TGTGCCAGCAGTTACCAAGGATTAGATACGCAGTATTTT
CDR3 protein: CASSYQGLDTQYF

J gene: TRBJ2-1
clone size: many
V gene: TRBV20-1
D gene: TRBD2
CDR3 DNA: TGCAGTGGGAAGGTACTAGCGTCCTACAATGAGCAGTTCTTC
CDR3 protein: CSGKVLASYNEQFF

J gene: TRBJ1-2
clone size: many
V gene: TRBV29-1
D gene: TRBD1
CDR3 DNA: TGCAGCGTTGATAGGGGGCCCGGCGGCTACACCTTC
CDR3 protein: CSVDRGPGGYTF

J gene: TRBJ2-5
clone size: medium-sized
V gene: TRBV27
D gene: TRBD1
CDR3 DNA: TGTGCCAGCAGCCTTCGGACAGGGCGGTGGGAGACCCAGTACTTC
CDR3 protein: CASSLRTGRWETQYF

J gene: TRBJ2-7
clone size: .
V gene: TRBV11-2
D gene: TRBD1
CDR3 DNA: TGTGCCAGCAGCTTACGACAGGGGTCCTACGAGCAGTACTTC
CDR3 protein: CASSLRQGSYEQYF

J gene: TRBJ2-7
clone size: .
V gene: TRBV30
D gene: .
CDR3 DNA: TGTGCCTGGAGTGGCCCCGGGACACGGGACCCCTACGAGCAGTACTTC
CDR3 protein: CAWSGPGTRDPYEQYF

J gene: TRBJ2-2
clone size: many
V gene: TRBV9
D gene: .
CDR3 DNA: TGTGCCAGCAGCGTAAGATCCGGGCCGACCACCGGGGAGCTGTTTTTT
CDR3 protein: CASSVRSGPTTGELFF

J gene: TRBJ2-2
clone size: many
V gene: TRBV11-2
D gene: .
CDR3 DNA: TGTGCCAGCAGCTTTCTGGTCTCTTCGTCCCCCGGGGAGCTGTTTTTT
CDR3 protein: CASSFLVSSSPGELFF

J gene: TRBJ1-5
clone size: many
V gene: TRBV19
D gene: .
CDR3 DNA: TGTGCCAGTAGTCGTGGGCTTTTTAGTAATCAGCCCCAGCATTTT
CDR3 protein: CASSRGLFSNQPQHF

J gene: TRBJ1-5
clone size: many
V gene: TRBV2
D gene: .
CDR3 DNA: TGTGCCAGCCGTCCATGGGAGGTTTTACCCAATCAGCCCCAGCATTTT
CDR3 protein: CASRPWEVLPNQPQHF

J gene: TRBJ2-3
clone size: .
V gene: TRBV4-2
D gene: TRBD2
CDR3 DNA: TGTGCCAGCAGCCAAGAGAGGGCTAGCGGAACAGATACGCAGTATTTT
CDR3 protein: CASSQERASGTDTQYF

J gene: TRBJ2-1
clone size: .
V gene: TRBV11-2
D gene: .
CDR3 DNA: TGTGCCAGCAGCCCCGCCAGCGCGACCTCCTACAATGAGCAGTTCTTC
CDR3 protein: CASSPASATSYNEQFF

J gene: TRBJ2-2
clone size: .
V gene: TRBV11-2
D gene: .
CDR3 DNA: TGTGCCAGCAGCAACCGGGGCAGCCTAGACACCGTGGAGCTGTTTTTT
CDR3 protein: CASSNRGSLDTVELFF

J gene: TRBJ2-7
clone size: many
V gene: TRBV20-1
D gene: .
CDR3 DNA: TGCAGTGCCCCGCGGGCCGAGCAGTACTTC
CDR3 protein: CSAPRAEQYF

J gene: TRBJ1-2
clone size: many
V gene: TRBV20-1
D gene: .
CDR3 DNA: TGCAGTGCTAGAGGGGGGTCGGCTAACTATGGCTACACCTTC
CDR3 protein: CSARGGSANYGYTF

J gene: TRBJ2-3
clone size: many
V gene: TRBV5-1
D gene: .
CDR3 DNA: TGCGCCAGCAGCTTGGAACAGGGAGCCCGAACAGATACGCAGTATTTT
CDR3 protein: CASSLEQGARTDTQYF

J gene: TRBJ2-1
clone size: many
V gene: TRBV20-1
D gene: TRBD2
CDR3 DNA: TGCAGTGCGTCCCCCCTGCGGGAGGCCCCAAATGAGCAGTTCTTC
CDR3 protein: CSASPLREAPNEQFF

J gene: TRBJ2-1
clone size: few
V gene: TRBV12-3/TRBV12-4
D gene: TRBD2
CDR3 DNA: TGTGCCAGCAGCCCCGGGACTAGCGGGGGAAGCCAGCTCTTC
CDR3 protein: CASSPGTSGGSQLF

J gene: TRBJ1-1
clone size: .
V gene: TRBV12-5
D gene: .
CDR3 DNA: TGTGCTAGTGGTCTGGAACTAAGAGCTGAAGCTTTCTTT
CDR3 protein: CASGLELRAEAFF

J gene: TRBJ2-7
clone size: .
V gene: TRBV20-1
D gene: TRBD1
CDR3 DNA: TGCAGTGCTAGAGACGGGACAGGGGAGGTCGAGCAGTACTTC
CDR3 protein: CSARDGTGEVEQYF

J gene: TRBJ1-2
clone size: medium-sized
V gene: TRBV11-2
D gene: .
CDR3 DNA: TGTGCCAGCAGCTTAGATTCGGCAGGGAACTACTATGGCTACACCTTC
CDR3 protein: CASSLDSAGNYYGYTF

J gene: TRBJ2-2
clone size: .
V gene: TRBV18
D gene: TRBD1
CDR3 DNA: TGTGCCAGCTCACCACCCCTGACAGGGGGTTTCTCCGGGGAGCTGTTTTTT
CDR3 protein: CASSPPLTGGFSGELFF